This T cell receptor (beta chain) was identified during a study of cytomegalovirus exposure and HLA in healthy donors. Across the whole study: About 84% of 300 to 450 genotyped donors fell in the Caucasian-associated ancestry cluster. Study outcomes and limitations: The authors enumerated 150 to 200 TCR beta chains as linked to cytomegalovirus.

Both 60 Vbeta primers and 13 Jbeta primers went into the PCR. Profiling relied on immunoSEQ multiplex PCR, and the TCRdb table lists in-frame clones only, not all of them. There are some 200,000 clones in the sample; around 81% occur only once, and about 2.2% lies in the top ten. The V and J ends lost 6 bases and 2 bases respectively, with 17 bases between them. The CDR3 extends over 15 amino acids. Germline lookup yields CDR1 KGHSH and CDR2 LQKENI. On this clone itself: Its antigen is unknown.

The chain joins TRBV18 to TRBJ2-7; D is perhaps TRBD1 (6 bases). The sequenced sample was PBMCs. The receptor comes from a woman aged 25 to 39 in good health and CMV-seronegative. The CDR3 loop reads CASSHGTRVPYEQYF. The CDR3 coding sequence is TGTGCCAGCTCGCACGGGACACGCGTTCCCTACGAGCAGTACTTC.